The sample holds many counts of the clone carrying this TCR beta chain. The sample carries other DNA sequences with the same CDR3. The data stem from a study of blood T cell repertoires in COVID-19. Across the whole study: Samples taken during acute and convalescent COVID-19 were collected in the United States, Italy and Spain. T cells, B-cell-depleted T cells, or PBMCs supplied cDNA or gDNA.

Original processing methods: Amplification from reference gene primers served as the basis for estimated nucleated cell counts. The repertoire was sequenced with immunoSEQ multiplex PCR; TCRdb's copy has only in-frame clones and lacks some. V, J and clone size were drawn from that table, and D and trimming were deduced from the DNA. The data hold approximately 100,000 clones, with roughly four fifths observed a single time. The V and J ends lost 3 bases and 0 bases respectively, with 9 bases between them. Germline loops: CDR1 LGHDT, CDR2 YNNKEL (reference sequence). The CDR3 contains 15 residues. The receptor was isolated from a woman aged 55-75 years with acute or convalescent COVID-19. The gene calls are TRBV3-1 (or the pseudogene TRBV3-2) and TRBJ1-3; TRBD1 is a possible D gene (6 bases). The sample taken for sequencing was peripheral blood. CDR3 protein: CASSQGTRSGNTIYF. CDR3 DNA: TGTGCCAGCAGCCAGGGGACACGCTCTGGAAACACCATATATTTT.